A single sample gave rise to the 22 T cell receptor beta chains below, sequenced in a study of siplizumab effects on memory and regulatory T cells. The table came from immunoSEQ multiplex PCR; TCRdb's copy has only in-frame clones and leaves some out. Altogether about 50,000 clones are present, about 88% being singletons, with the ten largest covering 0.35%. Sequenced: naive CD8+ T cells sorted from blood. These receptors all stem from a human donor in good health.

The chain has TRBV29-1 and TRBJ2-1; D unclear. Trimming shortened V by 4 bases and J by 3 bases, and 13 bases separated the two germline ends. The CDR3 runs 14 residues. Germline V lookup: CDR1 SQVTM, CDR2 ANQGSEA. Here the CDR3 reads CSVVVGFNYNEQFF. CDR3 bases: TGCAGCGTTGTAGTCGGGTTCAACTACAATGAGCAGTTCTTC.

Comment on this clone: Its ends do not fully match the called genes, so a read error is possible. The rearrangement links TRBV7-7 to TRBJ2-1, with no clear D. This CDR3 is built from 16 residues. Germline CDR1 SSHAT, CDR2 FNYEAQ (reference sequence). CDR3 coding DNA: TGTGCTAGCAGCTTTAGCCATCGCCCGCCCTACAATGAGCAGTTCTTC. This sequence encodes CASSFSHRPPYNEQFF.

This clone was seen a handful of times. This rearrangement joins TRBV4-1 to TRBJ1-1, with D hard to call. The CDR3 runs to 15 residues. V was trimmed by 2 bases and J by 6 bases, leaving 16 bases between them. Germline CDR1 and CDR2: MGHRA and YSYEKL. For the CDR3, the DNA is TGCGCCAGCAGCCAATCCGATACCCACCGGGCTGAAGCTTTCTTT. Translating gives CASSQSDTHRAEAFF.

V is TRBV19 and J is TRBJ1-1; D uncertain. The CDR3 consists of 13 residues. Germline-derived CDR1 and CDR2 are LNHDA and SQIVND (reference sequence). With 1 base removed from V and 4 bases from J, the gap between germline ends came to 7 bases. The CDR3: CASSIGGITEAFF. The CDR3, as DNA: TGTGCCAGTAGTATAGGTGGGATCACTGAAGCTTTCTTT.

The chain's CDR3 is CASSLLQTTGELFF. In DNA, the CDR3 is TGCGCCAGCAGCTTGCTGCAGACCACCGGGGAGCTGTTTTTT. The V gene is TRBV5-1, the J gene TRBJ2-2; unclear D gene. V was cut by 1 base and J by 4 bases, with 8 bases left in between. This CDR3 has 14 residues. Looked up from germline, CDR1 is SGHRS and CDR2 is YFSETQ.

This rearrangement joins TRBV2 to TRBJ2-4, with D possibly being TRBD1 (7 bases). The CDR3 totals 16 residues. Trimming pared 3 bases from V and 3 bases from J, leaving 15 bases between. CDR1 is SNHLY and CDR2 is FYNNEI in the germline V gene. The CDR3 loop reads CASSEGQGGHKNIQYF. In nucleotides, the CDR3 is TGTGCCAGCAGTGAGGGGCAGGGGGGCCACAAAAACATTCAGTACTTC.

The V gene is TRBV27, the J gene TRBJ2-1, with TRBD2 matching over 13 bases. After removal of 5 bases from V and 3 bases from J, the junction contained 4 bases not matched to a gene. The CDR3 totals 16 residues. Per germline, CDR1 MNHEY and CDR2 SMNVEV (reference sequence). DNA for the CDR3: TGTGCCAGCAGTCCTGGGACTAGCGGGGACTACAATGAGCAGTTCTTC. Protein: CASSPGTSGDYNEQFF.

V gene TRBV19 combines with J gene TRBJ1-5; D not resolved. Trimming shortened V by 3 bases and J by 0 bases, and 9 bases separated the two germline ends. The CDR3 runs 15 residues. From germline, CDR1 is LNHDA and CDR2 SQIVND (reference sequence). The CDR3 here is CASSIGILSNQPQHF. In nucleotides, the CDR3 is TGTGCCAGTAGTATCGGCATCCTTAGCAATCAGCCCCAGCATTTT.

In its sample, this clone was seen a few times. This rearrangement joins TRBV27 to TRBJ1-1, with D unresolved. Germline loops: CDR1 MNHEY, CDR2 SMNVEV (reference sequence). The CDR3 sequence is 13 residues long. V was clipped by 5 bases and J by 10 bases, with 17 bases between them. CDR3 bases: TGTGCCAGCAGTCCTCGAGGTTCCGAGGGAGCTTTCTTT. This encodes CASSPRGSEGAFF.

The gene calls are TRBV5-1 and TRBJ2-3; a weak D match, TRBD2 (6 bases). Trimming cost V 3 bases and J 2 bases, with 19 bases left between them. Germline V gene data show CDR1 as SGHRS and CDR2 as YFSETQ. The CDR3 has 17 residues. The CDR3 protein is CASSWISSDSNTDTQYF. The CDR3 nucleotides are TGCGCCAGCAGCTGGATATCTAGCGACAGTAACACAGATACGCAGTATTTT.

This sequence joins TRBV13 and TRBJ1-5; weak D call: TRBD1 (5 bases). Germline V gene sequence: CDR1 PRHDT, CDR2 FYEKMQ (reference sequence). Trimming took 3 bases from V and 2 from J, leaving 11 bases between them. The CDR3 sequence is 15 residues long. The CDR3 loop reads CASSLGRGGNQPQHF. The CDR3 DNA follows: TGTGCCAGCAGCTTGGGGCGGGGGGGCAATCAGCCCCAGCATTTT.

For the CDR3, the DNA is TGTGCCAGCAGTGACTTTAGGAGAGAGGTTGGCTACACCTTC. Protein sequence: CASSDFRREVGYTF. The rearrangement uses TRBV2 and TRBJ1-2, with D unclear. V was clipped by 3 bases and J by 7 bases, with 15 bases between them. The CDR3 contains 14 residues. Looked up from germline, CDR1 is SNHLY and CDR2 is FYNNEI.

The rearrangement uses TRBV28 and TRBJ2-3; D ambiguous. With 7 bases removed from V and 0 bases from J, the gap between germline ends came to 11 bases. The CDR3 totals 14 residues. The V gene's germline CDR1 is MDHEN and CDR2 SYDVKM. The CDR3 region is CASTLDGSTDTQYF. CDR3 DNA sequence: TGTGCCAGCACTCTGGACGGTAGCACAGATACGCAGTATTTT.

V is TRBV7-9 and J is TRBJ2-1; D is perhaps TRBD2 (6 bases). This CDR3 has 14 amino acids. Germline CDR1 reads SEHNR; CDR2 reads FQNEAQ (reference sequence). V was shortened by 4 bases and J by 3 bases, with 10 bases between the two germline ends. The CDR3 here is CASSSSRGYNEQFF. CDR3 sequence (DNA): TGTGCCAGCAGCTCATCGCGGGGCTACAATGAGCAGTTCTTC.

This rearrangement joins TRBV27 to TRBJ2-1; 10 bases line up with TRBD2. V was pared by 6 bases and J by 5 bases, with 13 bases of the junction left unmatched. The CDR3 is 17 residues long. Germline values: CDR1 MNHEY, CDR2 SMNVEV (reference sequence). The CDR3: CASRPRLAGIVDNEQFF. The CDR3 nucleotides are TGTGCCAGCAGACCCCGACTAGCGGGTATTGTGGACAATGAGCAGTTCTTC.

The rearrangement links TRBV12-5 to TRBJ2-7, with 12 bases that match TRBD1. The germline V gene has CDR1 LGHNT and CDR2 FRNRAP. Germline trimming cut 6 bases from V and 6 bases from J; bases unmatched to any gene: 6. CDR3 size: 14 residues. The CDR3 is CASGSGTGGIEQYF. In nucleotides, the CDR3 is TGTGCTAGTGGATCCGGGACAGGGGGCATCGAGCAGTACTTC.

This chain joins TRBV27 and TRBJ1-1, with a possible D match to TRBD1 (5 bases). Germline values: CDR1 MNHEY, CDR2 SMNVEV (reference sequence). This CDR3 contains 15 residues. Trimming took off 0 bases at V and 4 bases at J, with 12 bases between the two ends. CDR3 in amino acids: CASSLSIVGATEAFF. The DNA of the CDR3 is TGTGCCAGCAGTTTATCGATAGTCGGGGCCACTGAAGCTTTCTTT.

The chain employs TRBV2 and TRBJ2-1; D gene uncertain. This CDR3 spans 10 amino acids. Trimming pared 7 bases from V and 6 bases from J, leaving 4 bases between. Per the germline V gene, CDR1 is SNHLY and CDR2 is FYNNEI. CDR3 in amino acids: CASKVNEQFF. The CDR3 nucleotides are TGTGCCAGCAAGGTCAATGAGCAGTTCTTC.

This clone was seen just once. CDR3 in amino acids: CASSPGTSGRQYYNEQFF. The CDR3 bases are TGTGCCAGCAGCCCCGGGACTAGCGGGAGGCAATACTACAATGAGCAGTTCTTC. The V call is TRBV2, the J call TRBJ2-1; 15 bases line up with TRBD2. J lost 3 bases, V lost 6 bases, and 9 bases had no gene match. The CDR3 totals 18 residues. Germline assignment: CDR1 SNHLY and CDR2 FYNNEI.

V gene TRBV7-9 combines with J gene TRBJ2-1; TRBD2 agrees at 9 bases. This CDR3 is built from 13 residues. V lost 7 bases, J lost 3 bases, and 1 base stayed unmatched. Germline CDR1 and CDR2: SEHNR and FQNEAQ (reference sequence). The CDR3 sequence: CASISGSYNEQFF. The DNA for the CDR3 is TGTGCCAGCATTAGCGGGAGCTACAATGAGCAGTTCTTC.

The V call is TRBV13, the J call TRBJ2-2; D is unresolved. There are 14 residues in the CDR3. Looked up from germline, CDR1 is PRHDT and CDR2 is FYEKMQ (reference sequence). V gave up 3 bases and J gave up 1 base, with 6 bases separating them. The CDR3: CASSLYRNTGELFF. For the CDR3, the DNA is TGTGCCAGCAGCTTGTACAGGAACACCGGGGAGCTGTTTTTT. Filled out from reference TRBV13 and TRBJ2-2, the complete variable domain reads AAGVIQSPRHLIKEKRETATLKCYPIPRHDTVYWYQQGPGQDPQFLISFYEKMQSDKGSIPDRFSAQQFSDYHSELNMSSLELGDSALYFCASSLYRNTGELFFGEGSRLTVL.

The chain joins TRBV21-1 to TRBJ1-5; TRBD1 is the table's D call, not checked against the DNA. TRBV21-1 is noted as a pseudogene. The CDR3 contains 16 residues. The CDR3: CASSNLRGQGDQPQHF. The DNA for the CDR3 is TGTGCCAGCAGCAATCTTCGGGGACAGGGTGATCAGCCCCAGCATTTT.